Presented here are 30 T cell receptor beta chains from one specimen sequenced in a study of OX40 agonist ivuxolimab in advanced cancers. Sequencing was performed with immunoSEQ multiplex PCR; in TCRdb, only in-frame clones are kept and a portion is missing. Among tens of thousands of clones listed, around four fifths were seen once. The sample consisted of CD4+ or CD8+ T cells sorted from blood, taken in a trial of the OX40 agonist ivuxolimab. The receptors were gathered from an adult with an advanced solid tumor such as melanoma, head and neck, liver or kidney cancer.

The gene calls are TRBV11-2 and TRBJ1-3; D might be TRBD1 (5 bases). V gave up 1 base and J gave up 0 bases, with 13 bases separating them. CDR1 is SGHAT, CDR2 FQNNGV, per germline. The CDR3 spans 17 residues. Written as DNA, the CDR3 is TGTGCCAGCAGCTTAGGGACGGGACGGCTCTCTGGAAACACCATATATTTT. Translated: CASSLGTGRLSGNTIYF.

The chain employs TRBV11-2 and TRBJ2-3, with no clear D. The CDR3 length is 14 residues. CDR1 is SGHAT and CDR2 is FQNNGV in the germline V gene. V gave up 5 bases and J gave up 5 bases, with 14 bases separating them. CDR3 loop: CASSPRGVGDTQYF. The CDR3 DNA is TGTGCCAGCAGCCCACGTGGGGTAGGAGATACGCAGTATTTT.

This clone has a single count. The chain is built from TRBV5-1 and TRBJ1-4, with TRBD1 identical over 10 bases. CDR3 length: 15 residues. The germline gives CDR1 SGHRS, CDR2 YFSETQ. The V and J ends lost 4 bases and 7 bases, in that order; junction bases with no gene match: 7. The CDR3 loop is CASSPMGTGVEKLFF. DNA of the CDR3: TGCGCCAGCAGCCCCATGGGGACAGGGGTTGAAAAACTGTTTTTT.

The chain combines TRBV7-3 with TRBJ2-1, with D perhaps TRBD2 (5 bases). Germline assignment: CDR1 SGHTA and CDR2 FQGTGA. This CDR3 is built from 16 residues. Trimming took off 0 bases at V and 7 bases at J, with 16 bases between the two ends. CDR3 residues: CASSLTIVAGSNEQFF. DNA of the CDR3: TGTGCCAGCAGCTTAACGATTGTGGCGGGTAGTAATGAGCAGTTCTTC.

The chain is built from TRBV2 and TRBJ1-1; D call uncertain. Deletions cut 3 bases from V and 2 bases from J, with 10 bases between. The CDR3 covers 14 residues. Germline CDR1 and CDR2: SNHLY and FYNNEI. The CDR3, as DNA: TGTGCCAGCAGTGAGGATGAGGTTAACACTGAAGCTTTCTTT. It is translated as CASSEDEVNTEAFF.

The V call is TRBV5-4, the J call TRBJ1-4; 10 bases match TRBD1. The junction had 5 bases not matched to a gene; V was cut back by 4 bases and J by 8 bases. CDR1 SGHNT and CDR2 YYREEE come from the germline V gene (reference sequence). The CDR3 totals 14 residues. The CDR3: CASSQPGQGEKLFF. CDR3 coding DNA: TGTGCCAGCAGCCAACCGGGACAGGGGGAAAAACTGTTTTTT.

V usage is TRBV4-1 and J usage is TRBJ1-6; D is ambiguous. The CDR3 spans 17 residues. Germline V gene data show CDR1 as MGHRA and CDR2 as YSYEKL. V was trimmed by 3 bases and J by 9 bases, leaving 21 bases between them. The CDR3 reads CASSHPFLMGRTSPLHF. CDR3 nucleotides: TGCGCCAGCAGCCACCCTTTTCTGATGGGGAGGACTTCACCCCTCCACTTT.

This clone was recorded only once. The chain links TRBV11-1 to TRBJ1-2; no clear D gene. This CDR3 comprises 13 residues. V dropped 6 bases and J dropped 8 bases, with 16 bases sitting between them. Germline assignment: CDR1 SGHAT and CDR2 FQDESV (reference sequence). In nucleotides, the CDR3 is TGTGCCAGCAGTACCGGACGCTGGTGGGGCTACACCTTC. Protein: CASSTGRWWGYTF.

V gene TRBV6-5 combines with J gene TRBJ2-1; 10 nucleotides line up with TRBD2. Germline assignment: CDR1 MNHEY and CDR2 SVGAGI. This CDR3 is built from 15 residues. The J segment lost 10 bases and the V segment lost 0 bases, leaving 6 bases of the junction unmatched. The CDR3 coding sequence is TGTGCCAGCAGTTACTCTAAACTAGCGGGGTCGGAGCAGTTCTTC. Amino acid sequence: CASSYSKLAGSEQFF.

This clone came up a few times. The V call is TRBV19, the J call TRBJ1-6, with D unresolved. The germline gives CDR1 LNHDA, CDR2 SQIVND (reference sequence). CDR3 length equals 18 residues. Trimming took off 1 base at V and 3 bases at J, with 16 bases between the two ends. CDR3 bases: TGTGCCAGTAGTATAGGAAGGGCAGACGTCTTCTATAATTCACCCCTCCACTTT. This codes for CASSIGRADVFYNSPLHF. Full variable domain (outside the CDR3, taken from reference TRBV19 and TRBJ1-6): DGGITQSPKYLFRKEGQNVTLSCEQNLNHDAMYWYRQDPGQGLRLIYYSQIVNDFQKGDIAEGYSVSREKKESFPLTVTSAQKNPTAFYLCASSIGRADVFYNSPLHFGNGTRLTVT.

This rearrangement joins TRBV7-2 to TRBJ1-4; the D is unclear. The CDR3 covers 16 residues. The V and J ends lost 5 bases and 8 bases respectively, with 21 bases between them. Germline assignment: CDR1 SGHTA and CDR2 FQGNSA. The CDR3 spells CASSPHSRAGLEKLFF. The CDR3 region has the DNA TGTGCCAGCAGCCCACATAGTAGGGCAGGTTTGGAAAAACTGTTTTTT.

The V call is TRBV28, the J call TRBJ1-2, with a weak D call TRBD1 (6 bases). Trimming cost V 3 bases and J 6 bases, with 14 bases left between them. Germline CDR1 is MDHEN and CDR2 is SYDVKM. The CDR3 loop spans 14 amino acids. The CDR3 spells CASSLDAGAHGYTF. The DNA of the CDR3 is TGTGCCAGCAGTTTGGACGCGGGGGCTCATGGCTACACCTTC.

The chain uses TRBV18 and TRBJ1-2; a possible D gene is TRBD1 (6 bases). V lost 2 bases and J 5 bases, leaving 15 bases between the germline ends. In germline, CDR1 is KGHSH, CDR2 LQKENI. The CDR3 extends over 15 amino acids. CDR3 in amino acids: CASSPGEQGEYGYTF. The CDR3 DNA sequence: TGTGCCAGCTCACCAGGGGAACAGGGCGAATATGGCTACACCTTC.

This chain joins TRBV28 and TRBJ2-3, with D perhaps matching TRBD2 (5 bases). The V gene lost 4 bases and the J gene lost 0 bases, with 5 bases spanning the gap. Germline V gene data show CDR1 as MDHEN and CDR2 as SYDVKM. The CDR3 sequence is 13 residues long. The CDR3 sequence is CASSSGSTDTQYF. DNA for the CDR3: TGTGCCAGCAGTTCGGGGAGCACAGATACGCAGTATTTT.

J is TRBJ1-5 and V is TRBV23-1, with D unclear. TRBV23-1 is an ORF, and what it does is uncertain. The CDR3 runs to 15 residues. Trimming cost V 1 base and J 5 bases, with 12 bases left between them. CDR3 in amino acids: CASSQWQLFHQPQHF. CDR3 sequence (DNA): TGCGCCAGCAGTCAATGGCAGCTATTCCATCAGCCCCAGCATTTT.

The chain couples TRBV6-1 to TRBJ1-2; D remains unclear. Between the trimmed V and J ends, which lost 0 bases and 2 bases, there was a span of 13 bases. Per germline, CDR1 MNHNS and CDR2 SASEGT. The CDR3 runs 16 residues. CDR3 bases: TGTGCCAGCAGTGAAGCTCCGGGGATCGGGAACTATGGCTACACCTTC. Translated: CASSEAPGIGNYGYTF.

The genes are TRBV5-1 and TRBJ2-1; no clear D gene. Trimming removed 4 bases from V and 2 bases from J, with 10 bases in between. This CDR3 contains 14 residues. CDR1 and CDR2 from the germline V gene are SGHRS and YFSETQ. CDR3 nucleotide sequence: TGCGCCAGCAGCGCGACGGAACCCTACAATGAGCAGTTCTTC. This codes for CASSATEPYNEQFF.

This clone was observed once. This chain links TRBV19 with TRBJ1-3; D not resolved. V gave up 4 bases and J gave up 0 bases, with 10 bases separating them. The CDR3 covers 15 residues. The germline V gene encodes CDR1 LNHDA and CDR2 SQIVND (reference sequence). The CDR3 DNA reads as TGTGCCAGTAGTAGAGAGTTGGCCTCTGGAAACACCATATATTTT. Translation gives CASSRELASGNTIYF.

The chain links TRBV28 to TRBJ1-2; D is unclear. The CDR3 consists of 11 residues. From germline, CDR1 is MDHEN and CDR2 SYDVKM. The V and J ends lost 3 bases and 8 bases respectively, with 7 bases between them. The CDR3 coding sequence is TGTGCCAGCAGTTTTGGCTGGGGCTACACCTTC. Translated: CASSFGWGYTF.

The CDR3 DNA follows: TGTGCCATCAGACCAGGGGGCGGAGAGACCCAGTACTTC. It is translated as CAIRPGGGETQYF. The chain recombines TRBV10-3 with TRBJ2-5; 8 nucleotides match TRBD1. The V segment lost 6 bases and the J segment 4 bases; nucleotides outside the gene matches: 4. This CDR3 is 13 amino acids long. The V gene's germline CDR1 is ENHRY and CDR2 SYGVKD.

The V and J genes are TRBV5-1 and TRBJ1-4; 9 bases line up with TRBD1. V dropped 0 bases and J dropped 6; count of bases not matched to a gene: 3. The CDR3 is made up of 15 amino acids. The germline V gene encodes CDR1 SGHRS and CDR2 YFSETQ. The CDR3 here is CASSLDRGLYEKLFF. The CDR3 DNA follows: TGCGCCAGCAGCTTGGACAGGGGGCTATATGAAAAACTGTTTTTT.

The chain combines TRBV7-2 with TRBJ2-3, with D tentatively TRBD1 (6 bases). CDR1 is SGHTA and CDR2 is FQGNSA in the germline V gene. V was shortened by 5 bases and J by 2 bases, with 11 bases between the two germline ends. The CDR3 length is 14 residues. The CDR3 DNA reads as TGTGCCAGCAGCCCGGGACACCACACAGATACGCAGTATTTT. As protein: CASSPGHHTDTQYF.

This clone was observed a handful of times. The rearrangement links TRBV5-8 to TRBJ2-1; the match to TRBD2 covers 8 bases. Germline V gives CDR1 SGHTS, CDR2 YDEGEE. This CDR3 has 16 amino acids. Trimming cost V 3 bases and J 1 base; bases outside gene matches: 6. The CDR3 bases are TGTGCCAGCAGCTCGACTAGCGCTCGTTCCTACAATGAGCAGTTCTTC. Residues: CASSSTSARSYNEQFF.

The gene calls are TRBV11-3 and TRBJ1-4; TRBD1 aligns across 7 bases. The ends lost 3 bases at V and 0 bases at J; junction bases unmatched: 4. This CDR3 is built from 16 residues. CDR1 and CDR2 from the germline V gene are SGHNT and YENEEA. CDR3 nucleotide sequence: TGTGCCAGCAGCTTCGGGACAGAGCCAACTAATGAAAAACTGTTTTTT. Its translation is CASSFGTEPTNEKLFF.

This clone appeared a single time. The rearrangement uses TRBV18 and TRBJ2-2; D ambiguous. Germline CDR1 is KGHSH and CDR2 is LQKENI. CDR3 length: 16 amino acids. V was shortened by 6 bases and J by 3 bases, with 17 bases between the two germline ends. The CDR3 bases are TGTGCCAGCTCCCTAGAACTCTCTGCGGACACCGGGGAGCTGTTTTTT. Translated: CASSLELSADTGELFF.

This clone was found many times. The rearrangement links TRBV12-5 to TRBJ2-5; 9 positions agree with TRBD2. The CDR3 contains 13 residues. Germline V gene sequence: CDR1 LGHNT, CDR2 FRNRAP. Trimming removed 6 bases from V and 5 bases from J; junction bases left unmatched: 4. CDR3 DNA: TGTGCTAGTGGCCCTAGCGGGGCGGAGACCCAGTACTTC. This codes for CASGPSGAETQYF.

This sequence joins TRBV7-3 and TRBJ1-1, with a possible D match to TRBD1 (5 bases). Germline V CDR1 and CDR2: SGHTA, FQGTGA. This CDR3 comprises 14 residues. Trimming removed 6 bases at V and 4 bases at J, with 15 bases between. The CDR3 nucleotides are TGTGCCAGCAGTCGCCAGCCGGGGGGCACTGAAGCTTTCTTT. As protein: CASSRQPGGTEAFF.

This clone was observed a handful of times. This chain joins TRBV10-3 and TRBJ1-2; no definite D call. The length of the CDR3 is 13 residues. V was pared by 2 bases and J by 2 bases, with 6 bases between. The germline CDR1 and CDR2 sequences are ENHRY and SYGVKD. The CDR3, as DNA: TGTGCCATCAGTGAGACAGAAAACTATGGCTACACCTTC. This encodes CAISETENYGYTF.

This clone was observed once. This rearrangement joins TRBV30 to TRBJ2-1; 7 bases line up with TRBD2. Looked up from germline, CDR1 is GTSNPN and CDR2 is SVGIG (reference sequence). The CDR3 is 13 amino acids. The V gene end was trimmed by 2 bases and the J gene end by 9 bases; junction bases not matched to a gene: 7. The CDR3 bases are TGTGCCTGGAGTCCCCTTGGGGAGGGTGAGCAGTTCTTC. Residues: CAWSPLGEGEQFF.

The J gene is TRBJ2-1, the V gene TRBV25-1; 7 positions agree with TRBD1. The V and J ends lost 3 bases and 2 bases, in that order; junction bases with no gene match: 4. Germline-derived CDR1 and CDR2 are MGHDK and SYGVNS. The CDR3 covers 15 residues. The CDR3 loop is CASSDFTGAYNEQFF. For the CDR3, the DNA is TGTGCCAGCAGTGATTTTACAGGGGCCTACAATGAGCAGTTCTTC. The complete variable domain, with remaining parts taken from reference TRBV25-1 and TRBJ2-1, reads EADIYQTPRYLVIGTGKKITLECSQTMGHDKMYWYQQDPGMELHLIHYSYGVNSTEKGDLSSESTVSRIRTEHFPLTLESARPSHTSQYLCASSDFTGAYNEQFFGPGTRLTVL.